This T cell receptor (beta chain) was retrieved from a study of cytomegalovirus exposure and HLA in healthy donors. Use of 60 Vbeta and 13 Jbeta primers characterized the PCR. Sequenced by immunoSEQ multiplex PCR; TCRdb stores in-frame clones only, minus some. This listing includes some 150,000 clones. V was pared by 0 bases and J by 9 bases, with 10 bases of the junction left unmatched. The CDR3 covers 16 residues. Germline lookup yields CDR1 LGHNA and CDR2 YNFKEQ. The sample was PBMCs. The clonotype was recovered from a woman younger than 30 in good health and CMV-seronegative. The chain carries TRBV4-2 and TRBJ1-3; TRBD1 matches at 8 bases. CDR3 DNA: TGTGCCAGCAGCCAAGAGCCACAGGGGGTAGAAAGCACCATATATTTT. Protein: CASSQEPQGVESTIYF.